The 3 T cell receptor beta chains below all came from one sample that was sequenced in a study of cytomegalovirus exposure and HLA in healthy donors. With 60 Vbeta and 13 Jbeta primers, the PCR was carried out. Profiled with immunoSEQ multiplex PCR; TCRdb holds only in-frame clones, not every one. The data show fewer than 200,000 clones, roughly four fifths seen once. Sequencing used PBMCs. The receptors stem from a female donor in good health and CMV-seronegative.

This chain connects TRBV5-6 to TRBJ1-4; TRBD1 is a possible D gene (6 bases). CDR1 and CDR2 from the germline V gene are SGHDT and YYEEEE. Trimming cost V 0 bases and J 12 bases, with 18 bases left between them. CDR3 length: 15 amino acids. The CDR3 DNA sequence: TGTGCCAGCAGCTTGGTCCGGGGGGCTCGTGTTGAACTGTTTTTT. Protein product: CASSLVRGARVELFF.

This rearrangement joins TRBV7-2 to TRBJ2-7; 8 bases map to TRBD1. Germline V gene sequence: CDR1 SGHTA, CDR2 FQGNSA. The J segment lost 2 bases and the V segment lost 0 bases, leaving 3 bases of the junction unmatched. The CDR3 runs to 15 residues. The CDR3 coding sequence is TGTGCCAGCAGCTTAGCGAGGGACAGGACCTACGAGCAGTACTTC. Its translation is CASSLARDRTYEQYF.

Of note for this clone: At one boundary the junction diverges from the germline segment, which might be a read error. The V gene is TRBV7-2, the J gene TRBJ2-4; the match to TRBD2 covers 9 bases. The CDR3 length is 17 residues. Germline CDR1 and CDR2: SGHTA and FQGNSA. The CDR3 is CASSLERSLAGPGRVNF. The DNA for the CDR3 is TGTGCCAGCAGCTTAGAACGCTCCCTAGCGGGACCGGGGAGGGTGAACTTC.